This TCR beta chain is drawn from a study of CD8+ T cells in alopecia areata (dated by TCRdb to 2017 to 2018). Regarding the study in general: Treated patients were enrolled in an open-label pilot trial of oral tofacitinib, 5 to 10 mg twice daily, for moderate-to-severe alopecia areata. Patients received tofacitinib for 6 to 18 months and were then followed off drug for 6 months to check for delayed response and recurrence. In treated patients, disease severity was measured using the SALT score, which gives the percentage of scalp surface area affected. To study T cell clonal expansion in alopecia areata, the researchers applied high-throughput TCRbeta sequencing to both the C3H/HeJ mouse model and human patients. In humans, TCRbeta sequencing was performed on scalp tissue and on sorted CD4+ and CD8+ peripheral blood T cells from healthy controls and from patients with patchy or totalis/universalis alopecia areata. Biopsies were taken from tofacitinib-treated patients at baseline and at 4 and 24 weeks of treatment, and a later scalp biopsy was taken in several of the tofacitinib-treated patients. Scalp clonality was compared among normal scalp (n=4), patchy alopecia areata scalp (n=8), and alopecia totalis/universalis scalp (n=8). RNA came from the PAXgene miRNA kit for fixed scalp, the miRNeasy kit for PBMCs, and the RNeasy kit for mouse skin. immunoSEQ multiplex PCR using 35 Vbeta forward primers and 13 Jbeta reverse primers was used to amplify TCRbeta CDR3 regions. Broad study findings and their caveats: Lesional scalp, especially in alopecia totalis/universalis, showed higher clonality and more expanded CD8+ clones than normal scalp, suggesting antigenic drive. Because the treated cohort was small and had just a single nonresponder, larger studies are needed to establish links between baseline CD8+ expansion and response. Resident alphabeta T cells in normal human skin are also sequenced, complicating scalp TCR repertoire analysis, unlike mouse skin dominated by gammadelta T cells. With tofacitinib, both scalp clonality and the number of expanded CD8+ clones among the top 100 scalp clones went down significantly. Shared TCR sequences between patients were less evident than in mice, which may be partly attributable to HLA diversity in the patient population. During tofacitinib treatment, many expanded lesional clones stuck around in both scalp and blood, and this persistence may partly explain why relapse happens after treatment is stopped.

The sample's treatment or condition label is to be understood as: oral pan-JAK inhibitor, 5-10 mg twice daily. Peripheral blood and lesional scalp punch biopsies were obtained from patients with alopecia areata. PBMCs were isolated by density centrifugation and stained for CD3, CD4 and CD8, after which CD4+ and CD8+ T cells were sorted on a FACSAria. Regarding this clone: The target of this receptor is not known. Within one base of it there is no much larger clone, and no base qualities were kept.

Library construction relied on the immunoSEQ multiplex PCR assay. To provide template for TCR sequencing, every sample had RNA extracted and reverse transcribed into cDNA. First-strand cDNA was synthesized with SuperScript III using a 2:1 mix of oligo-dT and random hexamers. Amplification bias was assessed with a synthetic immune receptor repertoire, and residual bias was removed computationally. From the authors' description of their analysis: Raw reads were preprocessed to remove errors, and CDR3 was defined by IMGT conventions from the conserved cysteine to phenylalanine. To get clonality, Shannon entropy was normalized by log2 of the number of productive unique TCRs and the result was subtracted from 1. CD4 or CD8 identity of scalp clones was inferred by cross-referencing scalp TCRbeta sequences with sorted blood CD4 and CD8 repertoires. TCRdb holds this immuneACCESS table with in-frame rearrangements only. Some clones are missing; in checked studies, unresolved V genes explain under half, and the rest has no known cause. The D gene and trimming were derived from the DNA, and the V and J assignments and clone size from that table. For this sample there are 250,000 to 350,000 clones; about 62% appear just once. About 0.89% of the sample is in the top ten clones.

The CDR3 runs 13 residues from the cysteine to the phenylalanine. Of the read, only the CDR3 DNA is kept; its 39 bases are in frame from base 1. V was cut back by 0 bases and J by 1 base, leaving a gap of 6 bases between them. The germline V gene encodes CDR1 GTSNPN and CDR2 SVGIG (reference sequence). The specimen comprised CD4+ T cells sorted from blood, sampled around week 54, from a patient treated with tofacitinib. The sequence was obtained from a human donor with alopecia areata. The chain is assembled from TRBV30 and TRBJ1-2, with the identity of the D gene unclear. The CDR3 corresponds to CAWSVLFNYGYTF. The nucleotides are TGTGCCTGGAGTGTCCTGTTTAACTATGGCTACACCTTC.